The present T cell receptor (beta chain) was sequenced within a study of shared clonotypes between healthy human individuals. The repertoire was sequenced with immunoSEQ multiplex PCR; TCRdb's copy has only in-frame clones and lacks some. The table lists some 690,000 clones, roughly 91% of them singletons. This clone has a single count. The CDR3 sequence is 17 residues long. V trimming: 0 bases; J trimming: 7 bases; junction bases outside the gene matches: 14. The germline gives CDR1 SGHKS, CDR2 YYEKEE (reference sequence). The sequencing sample was made of memory CD8+ T cells from PBMCs. This sample's subset: CD45RO+ cells pooled with CCR7-negative TemRA cells. The chain uses TRBV5-5 and TRBJ2-3, with 7 bases aligning to TRBD1. The TCR was taken from a man between 18 and 29 years old in good health. Some clones in this sample may be carry-over from other donors' samples. CDR3 DNA: TGTGCCAGCAGCTTGGGTACCGGGACAGAGATCCTGAATACGCAGTATTTT. Translation: CASSLGTGTEILNTQYF.